This TCR beta chain was profiled in a study of pediatric ulcerative colitis. V was pared by 2 bases and J by 4 bases, with 11 bases between. The CDR3 sequence is 14 residues long. Germline V gene sequence: CDR1 LNHDA, CDR2 SQIVND (reference sequence). The assay was run at survey level. Only in-frame clones appear in the TCRdb table, and some are missing; sequencing was by immunoSEQ multiplex PCR. The top ten clones hold around 1.4% of a sample with 54,000 or so clones, around 87% of them seen once. This clonotype was obtained from a boy aged 10-17 years who was a control in a study of pediatric ulcerative colitis. V gene TRBV19 combines with J gene TRBJ1-2; D is uncertain. The material sequenced was blood. The CDR3 region is CASSIPLQIYGYTF. For the CDR3, the DNA is TGTGCCAGTAGTATACCTTTACAGATCTATGGCTACACCTTC.